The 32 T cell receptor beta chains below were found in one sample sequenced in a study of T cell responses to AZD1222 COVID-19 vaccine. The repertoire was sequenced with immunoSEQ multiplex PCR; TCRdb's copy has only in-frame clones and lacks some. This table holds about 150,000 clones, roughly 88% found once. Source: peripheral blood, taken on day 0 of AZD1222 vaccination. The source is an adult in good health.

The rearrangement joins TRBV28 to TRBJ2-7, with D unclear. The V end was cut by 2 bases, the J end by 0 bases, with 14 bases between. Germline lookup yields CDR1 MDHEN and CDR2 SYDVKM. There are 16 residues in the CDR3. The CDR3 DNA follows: TGTGCCAGCAGTTTAGAAATGGGCCGGCGCTCCTACGAGCAGTACTTC. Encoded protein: CASSLEMGRRSYEQYF.

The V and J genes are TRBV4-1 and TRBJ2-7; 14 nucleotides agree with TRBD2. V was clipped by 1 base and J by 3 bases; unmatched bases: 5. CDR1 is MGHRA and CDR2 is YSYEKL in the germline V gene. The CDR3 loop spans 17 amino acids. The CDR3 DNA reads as TGCGCCAGCAGCCAAGTCCCCGGACTAGCGGGAGGCTACGAGCAGTACTTC. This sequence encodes CASSQVPGLAGGYEQYF.

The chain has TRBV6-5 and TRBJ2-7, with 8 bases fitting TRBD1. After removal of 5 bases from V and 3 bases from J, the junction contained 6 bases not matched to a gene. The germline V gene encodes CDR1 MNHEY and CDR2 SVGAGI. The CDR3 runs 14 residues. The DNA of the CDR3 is TGTGCCAGCAGTAACGACAGGGGAAGCTACGAGCAGTACTTC. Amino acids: CASSNDRGSYEQYF.

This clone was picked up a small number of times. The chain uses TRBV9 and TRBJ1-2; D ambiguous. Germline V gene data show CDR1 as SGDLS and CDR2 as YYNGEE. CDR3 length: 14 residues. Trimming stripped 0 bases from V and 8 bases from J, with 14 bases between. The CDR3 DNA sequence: TGTGCCAGCAGCGTAGGGGCAGCAAGATACGGCTACACCTTC. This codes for CASSVGAARYGYTF. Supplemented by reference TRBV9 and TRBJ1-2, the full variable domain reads DSGVTQTPKHLITATGQRVTLRCSPRSGDLSVYWYQQSLDQGLQFLIQYYNGEERAKGNILERFSAQQFPDLHSELNLSSLELGDSALYFCASSVGAARYGYTFGSGTRLTVV.

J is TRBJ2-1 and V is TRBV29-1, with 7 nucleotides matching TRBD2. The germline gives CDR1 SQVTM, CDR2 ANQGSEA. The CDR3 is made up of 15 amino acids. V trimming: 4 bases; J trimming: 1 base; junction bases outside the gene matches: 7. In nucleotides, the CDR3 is TGCAGCGTTGTGGGTGGGAGGGTTTCCTACAATGAGCAGTTCTTC. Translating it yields CSVVGGRVSYNEQFF.

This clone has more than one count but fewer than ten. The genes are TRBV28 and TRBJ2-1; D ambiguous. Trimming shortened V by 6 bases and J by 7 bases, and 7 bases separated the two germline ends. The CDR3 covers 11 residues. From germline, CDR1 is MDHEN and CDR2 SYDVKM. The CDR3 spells CASRWDNEQFF. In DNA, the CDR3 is TGTGCCAGCAGGTGGGATAATGAGCAGTTCTTC. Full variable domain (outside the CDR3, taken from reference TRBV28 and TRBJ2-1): DVKVTQSSRYLVKRTGEKVFLECVQDMDHENMFWYRQDPGLGLRLIYFSYDVKMKEKGDIPEGYSVSREKKERFSLILESASTNQTSMYLCASRWDNEQFFGPGTRLTVL.

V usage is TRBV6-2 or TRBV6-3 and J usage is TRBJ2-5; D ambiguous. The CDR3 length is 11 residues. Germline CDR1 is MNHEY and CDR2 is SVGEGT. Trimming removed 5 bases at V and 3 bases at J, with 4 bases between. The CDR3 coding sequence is TGTGCCAGCAGTGGGGAAGAGACCCAGTACTTC. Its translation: CASSGEETQYF.

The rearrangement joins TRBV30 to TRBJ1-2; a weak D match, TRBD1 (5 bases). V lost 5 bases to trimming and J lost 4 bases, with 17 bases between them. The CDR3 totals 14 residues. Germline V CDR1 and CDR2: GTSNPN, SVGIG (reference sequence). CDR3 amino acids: CAWDPGPPGYGYTF. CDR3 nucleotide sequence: TGTGCCTGGGACCCGGGACCCCCTGGCTATGGCTACACCTTC.

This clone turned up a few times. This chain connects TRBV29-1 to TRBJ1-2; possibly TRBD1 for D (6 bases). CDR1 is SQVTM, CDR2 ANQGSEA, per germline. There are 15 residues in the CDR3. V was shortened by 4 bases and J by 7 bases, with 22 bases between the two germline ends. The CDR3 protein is CSVGGGARHGGGYTF. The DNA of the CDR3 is TGCAGCGTTGGTGGGGGGGCTCGCCATGGTGGTGGCTACACCTTC.

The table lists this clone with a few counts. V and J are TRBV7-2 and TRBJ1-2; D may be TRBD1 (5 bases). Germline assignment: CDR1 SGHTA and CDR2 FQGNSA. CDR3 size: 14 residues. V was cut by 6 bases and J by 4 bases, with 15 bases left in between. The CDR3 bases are TGTGCCAGCAGTCCAAGCAGGGACTCCTATGGCTACACCTTC. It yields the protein CASSPSRDSYGYTF.

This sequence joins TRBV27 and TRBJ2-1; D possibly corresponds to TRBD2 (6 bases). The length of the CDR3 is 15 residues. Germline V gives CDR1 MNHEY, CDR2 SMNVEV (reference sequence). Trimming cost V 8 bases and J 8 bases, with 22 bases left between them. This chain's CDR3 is CASRRSRESSHEQFF. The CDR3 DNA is TGTGCCAGCCGTAGGTCTCGGGAGTCGTCCCATGAGCAGTTCTTC.

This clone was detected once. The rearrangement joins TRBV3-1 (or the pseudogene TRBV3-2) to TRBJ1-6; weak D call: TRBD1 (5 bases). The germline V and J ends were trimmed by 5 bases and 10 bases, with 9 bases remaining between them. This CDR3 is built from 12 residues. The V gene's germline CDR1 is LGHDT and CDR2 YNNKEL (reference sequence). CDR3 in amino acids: CASSSRGSPLHF. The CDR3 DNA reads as TGTGCCAGCAGCTCCCGGGGGTCACCCCTCCACTTT.

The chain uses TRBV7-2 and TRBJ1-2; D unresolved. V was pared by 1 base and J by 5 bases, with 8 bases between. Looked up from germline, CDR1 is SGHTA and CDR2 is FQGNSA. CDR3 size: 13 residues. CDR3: CASSLGEDYGYTF. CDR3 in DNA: TGTGCCAGCAGCTTAGGTGAAGATTATGGCTACACCTTC. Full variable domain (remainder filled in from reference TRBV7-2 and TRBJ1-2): GAGVSQSPSNKVTEKGKDVELRCDPISGHTALYWYRQSLGQGLEFLIYFQGNSAPDKSGLPSDRFSAERTGGSVSTLTIQRTQQEDSAVYLCASSLGEDYGYTFGSGTRLTVV.

CDR3 nucleotides: TGTGCCAGCAGCCCGCTGGGGGGGAGCACAGATACGCAGTATTTT. Translating gives CASSPLGGSTDTQYF. The chain combines TRBV7-3 with TRBJ2-3; 7 bases agree with TRBD2. This CDR3 region has 15 residues. Germline assignment: CDR1 SGHTA and CDR2 FQGTGA. The V gene end was trimmed by 5 bases and the J gene end by 0 bases; junction bases not matched to a gene: 5.

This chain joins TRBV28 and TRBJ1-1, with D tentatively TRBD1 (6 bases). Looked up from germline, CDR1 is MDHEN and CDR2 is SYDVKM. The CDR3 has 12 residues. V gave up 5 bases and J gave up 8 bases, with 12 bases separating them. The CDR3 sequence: CASSTYRAEAFF. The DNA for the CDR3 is TGTGCCAGCAGTACCTACAGGGCCGAAGCTTTCTTT. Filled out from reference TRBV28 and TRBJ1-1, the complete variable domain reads DVKVTQSSRYLVKRTGEKVFLECVQDMDHENMFWYRQDPGLGLRLIYFSYDVKMKEKGDIPEGYSVSREKKERFSLILESASTNQTSMYLCASSTYRAEAFFGQGTRLTVV.

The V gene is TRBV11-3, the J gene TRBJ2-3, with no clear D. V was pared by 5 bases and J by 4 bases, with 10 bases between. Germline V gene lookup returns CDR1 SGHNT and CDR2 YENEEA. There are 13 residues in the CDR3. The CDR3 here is CASSRFHPDTQYF. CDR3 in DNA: TGTGCCAGCAGCCGCTTCCACCCAGATACGCAGTATTTT.

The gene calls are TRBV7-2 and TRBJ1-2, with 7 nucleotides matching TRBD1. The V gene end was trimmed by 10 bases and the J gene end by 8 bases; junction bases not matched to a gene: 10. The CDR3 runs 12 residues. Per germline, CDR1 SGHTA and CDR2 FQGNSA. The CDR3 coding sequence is TGTGCCATCAGAGACAGGGCGGGAGGCTACACCTTC. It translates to CAIRDRAGGYTF.

The CDR3, as DNA: TGTGCCAGCTCACCACCGGAGGGAGGAGGGGGCTACGAGCAGTACTTC. Translated: CASSPPEGGGGYEQYF. The chain joins TRBV18 to TRBJ2-7; D is tentatively TRBD1 or TRBD2 (6 bases each). V lost 0 bases to trimming and J lost 3 bases, with 15 bases between them. The CDR3 has 16 residues. Germline values: CDR1 KGHSH, CDR2 LQKENI.

The CDR3 spells CASSNPGQGYYEQYF. CDR3 nucleotides: TGTGCCAGCAGCAACCCGGGACAGGGATATTACGAGCAGTACTTC. The rearrangement links TRBV6-2 or TRBV6-3 to TRBJ2-7; TRBD1 aligns across 9 bases. CDR1 and CDR2 from the germline V gene are MNHEY and SVGEGT. The CDR3 is made up of 15 amino acids. The trim removed 6 bases at V and 4 bases at J, leaving 10 bases unmatched.

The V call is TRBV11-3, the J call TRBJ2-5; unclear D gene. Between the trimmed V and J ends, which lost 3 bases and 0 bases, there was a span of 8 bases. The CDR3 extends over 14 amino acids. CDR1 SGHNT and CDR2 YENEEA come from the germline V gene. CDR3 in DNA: TGTGCCAGCAGCTTCGGCCCGAACCAAGAGACCCAGTACTTC. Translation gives CASSFGPNQETQYF.

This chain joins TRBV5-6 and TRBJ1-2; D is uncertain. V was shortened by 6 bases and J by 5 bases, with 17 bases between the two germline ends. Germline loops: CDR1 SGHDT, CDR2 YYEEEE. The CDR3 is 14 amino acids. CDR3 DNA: TGTGCCAGCACCATGGGAGGAGGCGGTTATGGCTACACCTTC. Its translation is CASTMGGGGYGYTF.

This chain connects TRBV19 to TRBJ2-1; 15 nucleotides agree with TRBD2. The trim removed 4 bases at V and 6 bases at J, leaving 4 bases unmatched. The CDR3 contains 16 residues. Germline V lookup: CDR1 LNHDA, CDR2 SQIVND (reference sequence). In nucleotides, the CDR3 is TGTGCCAGTAGTAGAGGACTAGCGGGAGGGCTCAATGAGCAGTTCTTC. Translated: CASSRGLAGGLNEQFF.

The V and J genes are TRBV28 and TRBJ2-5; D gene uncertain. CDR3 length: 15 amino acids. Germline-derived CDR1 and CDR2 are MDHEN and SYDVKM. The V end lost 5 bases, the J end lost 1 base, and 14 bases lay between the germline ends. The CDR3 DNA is TGTGCCAGCAGTACCCCGGGCATCACCCAAGAGACCCAGTACTTC. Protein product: CASSTPGITQETQYF.

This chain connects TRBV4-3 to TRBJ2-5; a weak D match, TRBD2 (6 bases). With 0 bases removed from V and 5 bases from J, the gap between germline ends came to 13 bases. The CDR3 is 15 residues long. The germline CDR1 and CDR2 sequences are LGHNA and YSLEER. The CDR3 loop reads CASSQDMGGWETQYF. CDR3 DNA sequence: TGCGCCAGCAGCCAAGATATGGGAGGATGGGAGACCCAGTACTTC.

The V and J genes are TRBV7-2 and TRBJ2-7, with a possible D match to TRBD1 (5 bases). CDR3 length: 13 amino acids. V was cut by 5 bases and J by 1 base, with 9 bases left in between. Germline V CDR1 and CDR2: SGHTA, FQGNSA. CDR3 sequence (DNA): TGTGCCAGCAGCAGCAGGGTTTCCTACGAGCAGTACTTC. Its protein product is CASSSRVSYEQYF.

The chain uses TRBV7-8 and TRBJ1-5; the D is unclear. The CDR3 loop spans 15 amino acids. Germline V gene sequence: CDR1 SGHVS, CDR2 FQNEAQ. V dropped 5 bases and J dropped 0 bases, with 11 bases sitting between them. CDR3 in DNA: TGTGCCAGCAGCGCCATTAATTATAGCAATCAGCCCCAGCATTTT. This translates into CASSAINYSNQPQHF.

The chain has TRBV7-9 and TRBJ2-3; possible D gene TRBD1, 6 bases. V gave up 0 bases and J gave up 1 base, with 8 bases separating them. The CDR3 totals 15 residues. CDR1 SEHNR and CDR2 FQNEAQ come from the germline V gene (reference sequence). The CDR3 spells CASSLAGHRTDTQYF. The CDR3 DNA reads TGTGCCAGCAGCTTAGCGGGACACCGCACAGATACGCAGTATTTT.

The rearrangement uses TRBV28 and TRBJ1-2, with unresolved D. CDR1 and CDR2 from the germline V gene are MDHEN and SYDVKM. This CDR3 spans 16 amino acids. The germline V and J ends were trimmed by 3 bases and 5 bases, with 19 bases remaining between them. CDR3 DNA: TGTGCCAGCAGTTTCTCCCGGACGGTGGACTCATATGGCTACACCTTC. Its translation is CASSFSRTVDSYGYTF.

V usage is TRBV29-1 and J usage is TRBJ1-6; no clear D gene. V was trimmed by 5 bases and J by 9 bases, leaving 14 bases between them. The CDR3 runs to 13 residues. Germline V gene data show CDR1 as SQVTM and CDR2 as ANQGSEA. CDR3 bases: TGCAGCGTTTCTCTGGAGGCAGGTTCACCCCTCCACTTT. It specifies CSVSLEAGSPLHF.

The CDR3 is CASRHPGGEQFF. In nucleotides, the CDR3 is TGTGCCAGCAGACACCCGGGGGGTGAGCAGTTCTTC. The genes are TRBV12-3 or TRBV12-4 and TRBJ2-1; 7 bases fit TRBD2. Trimming took 6 bases from V and 9 from J; bases not matched to a gene: 5. The CDR3 has 12 amino acids.

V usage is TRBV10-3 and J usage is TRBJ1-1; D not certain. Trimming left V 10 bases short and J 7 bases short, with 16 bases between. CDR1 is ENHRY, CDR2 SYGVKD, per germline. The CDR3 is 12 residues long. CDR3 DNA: TGTGCCAGCGGACCACAGTATAGTGAAGCTTTCTTT. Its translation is CASGPQYSEAFF.

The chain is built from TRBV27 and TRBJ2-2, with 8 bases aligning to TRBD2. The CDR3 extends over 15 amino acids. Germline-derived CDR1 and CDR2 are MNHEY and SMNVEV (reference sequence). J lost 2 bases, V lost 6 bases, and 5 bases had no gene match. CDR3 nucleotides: TGTGCCAGCAGGTTGGCGGGAGGAAACACCGGGGAGCTGTTTTTT. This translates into CASRLAGGNTGELFF.